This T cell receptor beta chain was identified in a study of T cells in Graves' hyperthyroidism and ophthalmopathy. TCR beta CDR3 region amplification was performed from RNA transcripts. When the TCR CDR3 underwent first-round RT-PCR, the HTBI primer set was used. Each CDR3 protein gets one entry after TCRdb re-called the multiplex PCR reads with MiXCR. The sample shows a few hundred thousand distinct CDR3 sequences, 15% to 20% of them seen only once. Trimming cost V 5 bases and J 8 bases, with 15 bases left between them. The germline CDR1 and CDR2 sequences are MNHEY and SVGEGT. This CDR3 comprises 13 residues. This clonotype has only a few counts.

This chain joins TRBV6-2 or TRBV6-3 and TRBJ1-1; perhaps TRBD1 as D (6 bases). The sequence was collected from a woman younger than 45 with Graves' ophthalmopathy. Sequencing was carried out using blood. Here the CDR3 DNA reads TGTGCCAGCAGTCCTACCCTTGGACAGGAAGCTTTCTTT. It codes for CASSPTLGQEAFF.